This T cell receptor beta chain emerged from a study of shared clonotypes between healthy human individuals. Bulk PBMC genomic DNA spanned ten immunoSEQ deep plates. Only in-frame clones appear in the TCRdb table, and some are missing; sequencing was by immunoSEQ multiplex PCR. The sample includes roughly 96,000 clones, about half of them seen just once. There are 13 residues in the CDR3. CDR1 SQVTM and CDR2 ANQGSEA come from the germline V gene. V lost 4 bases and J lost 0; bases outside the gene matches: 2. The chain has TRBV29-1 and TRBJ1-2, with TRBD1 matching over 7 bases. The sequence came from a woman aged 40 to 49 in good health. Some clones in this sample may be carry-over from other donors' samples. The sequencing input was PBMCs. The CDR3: CSVVGGPNYGYTF. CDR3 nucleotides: TGCAGCGTTGTAGGGGGCCCTAACTATGGCTACACCTTC.